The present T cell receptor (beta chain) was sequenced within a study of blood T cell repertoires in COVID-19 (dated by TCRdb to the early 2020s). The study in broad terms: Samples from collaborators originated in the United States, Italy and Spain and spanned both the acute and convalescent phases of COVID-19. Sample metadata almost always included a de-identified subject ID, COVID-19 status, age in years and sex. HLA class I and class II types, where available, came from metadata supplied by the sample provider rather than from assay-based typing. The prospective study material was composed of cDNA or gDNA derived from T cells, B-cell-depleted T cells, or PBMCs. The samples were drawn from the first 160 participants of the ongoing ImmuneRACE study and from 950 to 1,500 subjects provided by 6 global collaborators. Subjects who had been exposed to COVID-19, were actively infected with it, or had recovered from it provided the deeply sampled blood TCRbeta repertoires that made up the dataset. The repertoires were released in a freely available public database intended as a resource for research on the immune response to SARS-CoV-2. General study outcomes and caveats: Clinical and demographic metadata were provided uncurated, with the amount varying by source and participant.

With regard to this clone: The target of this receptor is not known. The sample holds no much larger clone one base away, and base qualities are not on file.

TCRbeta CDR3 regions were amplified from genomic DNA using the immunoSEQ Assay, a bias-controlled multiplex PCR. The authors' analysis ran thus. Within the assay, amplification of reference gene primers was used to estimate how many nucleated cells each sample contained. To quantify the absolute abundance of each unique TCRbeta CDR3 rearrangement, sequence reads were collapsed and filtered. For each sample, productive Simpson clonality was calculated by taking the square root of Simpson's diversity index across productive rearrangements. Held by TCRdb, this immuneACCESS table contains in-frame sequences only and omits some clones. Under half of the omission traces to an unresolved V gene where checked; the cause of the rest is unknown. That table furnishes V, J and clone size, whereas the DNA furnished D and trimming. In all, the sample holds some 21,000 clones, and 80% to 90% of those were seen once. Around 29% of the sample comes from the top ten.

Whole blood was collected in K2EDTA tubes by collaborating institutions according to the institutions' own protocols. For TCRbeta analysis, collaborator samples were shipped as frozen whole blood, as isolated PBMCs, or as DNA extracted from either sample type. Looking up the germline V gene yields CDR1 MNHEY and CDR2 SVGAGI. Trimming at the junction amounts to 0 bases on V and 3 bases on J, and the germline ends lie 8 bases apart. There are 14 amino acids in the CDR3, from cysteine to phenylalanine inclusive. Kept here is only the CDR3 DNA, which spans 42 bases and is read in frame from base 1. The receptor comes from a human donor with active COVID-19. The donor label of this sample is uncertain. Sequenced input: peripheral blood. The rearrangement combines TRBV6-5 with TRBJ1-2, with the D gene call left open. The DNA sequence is TGTGCCAGCAGTTACTCGCCAGAGGACTATGGCTACACCTTC. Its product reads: CASSYSPEDYGYTF.